This record covers a single TCR beta chain. No antigen is known for it. Profiling relied on immunoSEQ multiplex PCR, and the TCRdb table lists in-frame clones only, not all of them. The table includes tens of thousands of clones, almost 90% detected once. The V gene lost 3 bases and the J gene lost 4 bases, with 7 bases spanning the gap. Germline assignment: CDR1 DFQATT and CDR2 SNEGSKA (reference sequence). The CDR3 runs 12 residues. The data are from a study of T cell responses to AZD1222 COVID-19 vaccine. Findings of the study overall: The reported proportion of spike-specific TCRs targeting unmutated variant regions was nearly half. Donors skewed white British and female; clonal diversity was possibly underestimated.

This clonotype was sampled from an adult who received the AZD1222 COVID-19 vaccine. The chain couples TRBV20-1 to TRBJ2-1; maybe TRBD2 (5 bases). Sequenced here: peripheral blood, sampled 28 days after the second AZD1222 dose. CDR3 sequence: CSASQRYNEQFF. DNA of the CDR3: TGCAGTGCTAGTCAGCGGTACAATGAGCAGTTCTTC.